The rows below give T cell receptor beta chains drawn from one sample of a study of blood T cells in healthy people across ages. TCRdb re-called the 5' RACE reads through MiXCR, storing one row per CDR3 protein. The table has approximately 1,700,000 distinct CDR3 sequences, about 39% seen once; the top ten hold 20% to 25%. Sequencing was carried out using blood. These receptors came from a human donor in good health. Each CDR3 is given with its conserved first and last residue. The D gene is left open where the match is weak. Clone size, where shown, is once, few, many, or a class for clones that have expanded.

J: TRBJ2-7; V: TRBV30; size: NA; D: NA; CDR3: CAWSANRGGYEQYF; DNA: TGTGCCTGGAGTGCAAACCGTGGAGGCTACGAGCAGTACTTC
J: TRBJ2-1; V: TRBV6-6; size: NA; D: NA; CDR3: CASRFTGSNEQFF; DNA: TGTGCCAGCAGGTTCACAGGGTCCAATGAGCAGTTCTTC
J: TRBJ1-5; V: TRBV5-1; size: NA; D: NA; CDR3: CASSLYEGQPQHF; DNA: TGCGCCAGCAGCTTGTATGAGGGTCAGCCCCAGCATTTT
J: TRBJ1-1; V: TRBV20-1; size: few; D: NA; CDR3: CSARKAGATEAFF; DNA: TGCAGTGCTCGAAAGGCGGGGGCCACTGAAGCTTTCTTT
J: TRBJ2-1; V: TRBV15; size: NA; D: NA; CDR3: CATSRDRVVGPDNEQFF; DNA: TGTGCCACCAGCAGAGATCGAGTGGTGGGCCCCGACAATGAGCAGTTCTTC
J: TRBJ2-1; V: TRBV7-3; size: few; D: NA; CDR3: CASSVGTVNNEQFF; DNA: TGTGCCAGCAGCGTCGGGACGGTCAACAATGAGCAGTTCTTC
J: TRBJ1-2; V: TRBV18; size: NA; D: NA; CDR3: CASSPGSSEGYTF; DNA: TGTGCCAGCTCCCCCGGGTCGTCCGAAGGCTACACCTTC
J: TRBJ2-1; V: TRBV24-1; size: few; D: NA; CDR3: CATSDPDSSNEQFF; DNA: TGTGCCACCAGTGACCCGGACAGCAGCAATGAGCAGTTCTTC
J: TRBJ1-2; V: TRBV2; size: NA; D: NA; CDR3: CASRDEFYGYTF; DNA: TGTGCCAGCAGGGACGAATTCTATGGCTACACCTTC
J: TRBJ1-6; V: TRBV7-2; size: NA; D: NA; CDR3: CASSSRRNSPLHF; DNA: TGTGCCAGCAGCTCCAGGCGAAATTCACCCCTCCACTTT
J: TRBJ1-1; V: TRBV20-1; size: NA; D: NA; CDR3: CSAPKSGLSEAFF; DNA: TGCAGTGCTCCAAAGTCAGGGCTCTCTGAAGCTTTCTTT
J: TRBJ2-3; V: TRBV20-1; size: many; D: TRBD1; CDR3: CSETGVGADTQYF; DNA: TGCAGTGAAACAGGGGTTGGAGCAGATACGCAGTATTTT
J: TRBJ2-5; V: TRBV4-3; size: many; D: NA; CDR3: CASSQDYQETQYF; DNA: TGCGCCAGCAGCCAAGACTACCAAGAGACCCAGTACTTC
J: TRBJ2-1; V: TRBV6-5; size: once; D: NA; CDR3: CASSPVIPKGVEEQFF; DNA: TGTGCCAGCAGCCCCGTGATTCCCAAAGGAGTAGAGGAGCAGTTCTTC
J: TRBJ2-3; V: TRBV12-3/TRBV12-4; size: NA; D: NA; CDR3: CASNPRDRPGDTQYF; DNA: TGTGCCAGCAACCCACGGGACCGCCCCGGAGATACGCAGTATTTT
J: TRBJ1-4; V: TRBV29-1; size: few; D: NA; CDR3: CSVFTGGSNEKLFF; DNA: TGCAGCGTCTTCACAGGCGGATCTAATGAAAAACTGTTTTTT
J: TRBJ1-1; V: TRBV11-3; size: NA; D: NA; CDR3: CASSFTLDTEAFF; DNA: TGTGCCAGCAGCTTTACCCTAGACACTGAAGCTTTCTTT
J: TRBJ2-1; V: TRBV27; size: NA; D: TRBD2; CDR3: CASSLRWLAGGDAVSYNEQFF; DNA: TGTGCCAGCAGCCTAAGGTGGCTAGCGGGGGGGGATGCTGTGTCCTACAATGAGCAGTTCTTC
J: TRBJ2-3; V: TRBV5-1; size: NA; D: TRBD2; CDR3: CASSWGLAGDTDTQYF; DNA: TGCGCCAGCAGCTGGGGACTAGCGGGGGACACAGATACGCAGTATTTT
J: TRBJ2-7; V: TRBV9; size: NA; D: NA; CDR3: CASSAGLGAYEQYF; DNA: TGTGCCAGCAGCGCCGGACTGGGTGCCTACGAGCAGTACTTC
J: TRBJ2-5; V: TRBV20-1; size: few; D: NA; CDR3: CSVHLPGVETQYF; DNA: TGCAGTGTTCACCTTCCAGGGGTAGAGACCCAGTACTTC
J: TRBJ2-1; V: TRBV3-1; size: NA; D: NA; CDR3: CASSQVPGTEPYNEQFF; DNA: TGTGCCAGCAGCCAAGTACCGGGGACGGAACCTTACAATGAGCAGTTCTTC
J: TRBJ2-1; V: TRBV10-3; size: few; D: NA; CDR3: CATFSDEQFF; DNA: TGTGCCACCTTTTCAGATGAGCAGTTCTTC
J: TRBJ2-7; V: TRBV7-2; size: few; D: NA; CDR3: CASSLGIGGAPYEQYF; DNA: TGTGCCAGCAGCTTAGGGATTGGAGGGGCTCCCTACGAGCAGTACTTC
J: TRBJ2-4; V: TRBV5-1; size: NA; D: NA; CDR3: CASSLGGTVYAGEQYF; DNA: TGCGCCAGCAGCTTAGGAGGGACAGTGTATGCCGGGGAGCAGTACTTC
J: TRBJ1-5; V: TRBV6-4; size: NA; D: TRBD1; CDR3: CASSDRVRTGGNQPQHF; DNA: TGTGCCAGCAGTGATAGAGTAAGGACAGGGGGCAATCAGCCCCAGCATTTT
J: TRBJ2-5; V: TRBV27; size: few; D: NA; CDR3: CASSLRRGVRGETQYF; DNA: TGTGCCAGCAGCCTGCGGCGAGGGGTGCGCGGAGAGACCCAGTACTTC
J: TRBJ2-7; V: TRBV10-3; size: NA; D: TRBD2; CDR3: CAIREGLATYEQYF; DNA: TGTGCCATCAGGGAAGGACTAGCGACCTACGAGCAGTACTTC
J: TRBJ2-1; V: TRBV6-6; size: NA; D: NA; CDR3: CASSLNNELFF; DNA: TGTGCCAGCAGTTTAAACAATGAGCTGTTCTTC
J: TRBJ2-7; V: TRBV10-3; size: few; D: NA; CDR3: CAISESRPNGYEQYF; DNA: TGTGCCATCAGTGAGTCGCGTCCCAACGGGTACGAGCAGTACTTC
J: TRBJ2-7; V: TRBV29-1; size: NA; D: NA; CDR3: CSARGAPGISPSSYEQYF; DNA: TGCAGCGCCCGAGGGGCCCCAGGGATCTCCCCAAGCTCCTACGAGCAGTACTTC